Listed here is a single TCR beta chain. Germline V gives CDR1 SGHAT, CDR2 FQNNGV. This CDR3 is 16 amino acids long. With 3 bases clipped from V and 6 bases from J, the junction kept 6 bases outside the gene matches. This record comes from a study of shared clonotypes between healthy human individuals. The table came from immunoSEQ multiplex PCR; TCRdb's copy has only in-frame clones and leaves some out. The repertoire holds millions of clones, with over 85% as singletons. This sequence originates from a man aged 18-30 years in good health. Input material: naive CD4+ T cells sorted from blood. Described subset: CD45RA+ positively selected. This chain uses TRBV11-2 with TRBJ2-3; 13 nucleotides match TRBD2. CDR3 protein: CASSFTSGRAPDTQYF. The CDR3 nucleotides read TGTGCCAGCAGCTTTACTAGCGGGAGGGCCCCGGATACGCAGTATTTT.